The 21 T cell receptor beta chains below were found in one sample sequenced in a study of T cell responses to AZD1222 COVID-19 vaccine. Profiling relied on immunoSEQ multiplex PCR, and the TCRdb table lists in-frame clones only, not all of them. The table has about 98,000 clones, approximately 86% seen once; the top ten hold about 5%. Sample: peripheral blood, taken on day 0 of AZD1222 vaccination. These receptors all stem from an adult in good health.

The gene calls are TRBV5-6 and TRBJ1-6; no reliable D call. Germline lookup yields CDR1 SGHDT and CDR2 YYEEEE. The CDR3 length is 12 residues. Trimming shortened V by 3 bases and J by 9 bases, and 7 bases separated the two germline ends. The CDR3 bases are TGTGCCAGCAGCTACCACGGTTCACCCCTCCACTTT. It encodes CASSYHGSPLHF.

The V call is TRBV9, the J call TRBJ1-2, with a tentative D call TRBD1 (5 bases). CDR3 length equals 14 residues. Trimming took 2 bases from V and 8 from J, leaving 16 bases between them. Germline V gene data show CDR1 as SGDLS and CDR2 as YYNGEE. CDR3 coding DNA: TGTGCCAGCAGCGTTCCTGGGGCGAGTTACGGCTACACCTTC. It yields the protein CASSVPGASYGYTF.

This sequence joins TRBV5-1 and TRBJ1-2; 10 bases map to TRBD1. The length of the CDR3 is 17 residues. With 0 bases clipped from V and 0 bases from J, the junction kept 5 bases outside the gene matches. CDR1 is SGHRS and CDR2 is YFSETQ in the germline V gene. CDR3 DNA sequence: TGCGCCAGCAGCTTGGGTGGGACAGGGGCCGCTAACTATGGCTACACCTTC. This sequence encodes CASSLGGTGAANYGYTF.

The gene calls are TRBV7-2 and TRBJ1-4; the D gene is possibly TRBD1 (5 bases). With 2 bases removed from V and 6 bases from J, the gap between germline ends came to 10 bases. The CDR3 runs to 14 residues. CDR1 and CDR2 (germline): SGHTA, FQGNSA. CDR3 in amino acids: CASSLSWGDEKLFF. The CDR3 DNA reads TGTGCCAGCAGCTTATCGTGGGGGGATGAAAAACTGTTTTTT.

This clone has more than one count but fewer than ten. This sequence joins TRBV19 and TRBJ2-2, with TRBD2 matching over 10 bases. V dropped 5 bases and J dropped 4; count of bases not matched to a gene: 10. The CDR3 extends over 17 amino acids. CDR1 and CDR2 (germline): LNHDA, SQIVND (reference sequence). CDR3 protein: CASSLLAGNAGTGELFF. CDR3 DNA: TGTGCCAGTAGTCTACTAGCGGGAAACGCCGGCACCGGGGAGCTGTTTTTT.

This rearrangement joins TRBV28 to TRBJ1-1; 9 bases are shared with TRBD1. The CDR3 spans 15 residues. With V trimmed by 5 bases and J by 2 bases, 6 bases remained unmatched. The germline CDR1 and CDR2 sequences are MDHEN and SYDVKM. CDR3 nucleotide sequence: TGTGCCAGCAGTAGATCAACAGGGGGCAACACTGAAGCTTTCTTT. Its protein product is CASSRSTGGNTEAFF.

As to this clone: The sample contains more than one DNA sequence encoding this CDR3. V is TRBV6-2 or TRBV6-3 and J is TRBJ1-5; perhaps TRBD1 as D (6 bases). The CDR3 consists of 14 residues. Germline V gives CDR1 MNHEY, CDR2 SVGEGT. V was cut by 0 bases and J by 6 bases, with 9 bases left in between. Here the CDR3 reads CASSYSGAGQPQHF. CDR3 in DNA: TGTGCCAGCAGTTACTCGGGGGCTGGTCAGCCCCAGCATTTT.

CDR3 in DNA: TGTGCCACTTGGGACGATTTCTCCTACGAGCAGTACTTC. Translated: CATWDDFSYEQYF. The V and J genes are TRBV19 and TRBJ2-7; D tentatively fits TRBD1 or TRBD2 (5 bases each). The germline V and J ends were trimmed by 10 bases and 0 bases, with 13 bases remaining between them. CDR1 and CDR2 (germline): LNHDA, SQIVND (reference sequence). CDR3 length: 13 amino acids.

The CDR3 is CASSEGYEQYF. CDR3 in DNA: TGCGCCAGCAGTGAGGGCTACGAGCAGTACTTC. J is TRBJ2-7 and V is TRBV10-2; D remains unclear. The V gene's germline CDR1 is WSHSY and CDR2 SAAADI. The germline V and J ends were trimmed by 2 bases and 3 bases, with 2 bases remaining between them. The CDR3 contains 11 residues.

This clone was seen a handful of times. The rearrangement uses TRBV7-3 and TRBJ2-2; D gene ambiguous. Germline CDR1 SGHTA, CDR2 FQGTGA. The V end was cut by 1 base, the J end by 6 bases, with 6 bases between. The CDR3 totals 13 residues. The CDR3: CASSLKKSGELFF. The CDR3 region has the DNA TGTGCCAGCAGCTTAAAAAAGTCCGGGGAGCTGTTTTTT.

This chain joins TRBV6-1 and TRBJ1-5; perhaps TRBD1 as D (5 bases). The CDR3 extends over 16 amino acids. Germline CDR1 reads MNHNS; CDR2 reads SASEGT. Trimming removed 1 base from V and 1 base from J, with 11 bases in between. CDR3 region: CASSEDPWGSNQPQHF. CDR3 bases: TGTGCCAGCAGTGAAGACCCCTGGGGGAGCAATCAGCCCCAGCATTTT.

This chain joins TRBV9 and TRBJ1-6; D perhaps matches TRBD1 (5 bases). V lost 4 bases and J 8 bases, leaving 10 bases between the germline ends. Per germline, CDR1 SGDLS and CDR2 YYNGEE. The CDR3 runs 13 residues. CDR3 residues: CASSSTDYSPLHF. The CDR3 region has the DNA TGTGCCAGCAGCTCGACAGATTATTCACCCCTCCACTTT.

In nucleotides, the CDR3 is TGTGCCTGGAGTAGACAGGAGGGCAATCAGCCCCAGCATTTT. It encodes CAWSRQEGNQPQHF. V gene TRBV30 combines with J gene TRBJ1-5; maybe TRBD1 (6 bases). CDR1 and CDR2 (germline): GTSNPN, SVGIG (reference sequence). There are 14 residues in the CDR3. The V gene lost 2 bases and the J gene lost 2 bases, with 10 bases spanning the gap. Combining the CDR3 with reference TRBV30 and TRBJ1-5 gives the whole variable domain SQTIHQWPATLVQPVGSPLSLECTVEGTSNPNLYWYRQAAGRGLQLLFYSVGIGQISSEVPQNLSASRPQDRQFILSSKKLLLSDSGFYLCAWSRQEGNQPQHFGDGTRLSIL.

The rearrangement joins TRBV12-5 to TRBJ2-5; D is uncertain. The germline V and J ends were trimmed by 6 bases and 5 bases, with 10 bases remaining between them. CDR1 is LGHNT, CDR2 FRNRAP, per germline. This CDR3 comprises 12 residues. This CDR3 reads CASGPNWETQYF. The CDR3 DNA reads TGTGCTAGTGGCCCGAATTGGGAGACCCAGTACTTC.

This clone turned up a few times. Other DNA variants within this sample encode the same CDR3. The chain links TRBV28 to TRBJ1-5, with unresolved D. There are 13 residues in the CDR3. The germline V and J ends were trimmed by 3 bases and 1 base, with 4 bases remaining between them. CDR1 is MDHEN and CDR2 is SYDVKM in the germline V gene. The CDR3 DNA reads TGTGCCAGCAGTTTCAGGAGCAATCAGCCCCAGCATTTT. Protein sequence: CASSFRSNQPQHF.

The V gene is TRBV6-5, the J gene TRBJ1-2, with 8 bases lining up with TRBD1. CDR1 is MNHEY, CDR2 SVGAGI, per germline. The length of the CDR3 is 15 residues. V lost 0 bases, J lost 3 bases, and 3 bases stayed unmatched. The CDR3 is CASSYSLQGDYGYTF. The CDR3 DNA sequence: TGTGCCAGCAGTTACTCGCTACAGGGGGACTATGGCTACACCTTC.

This chain links TRBV4-3 with TRBJ2-1; D may be TRBD2 (6 bases). Trimming stripped 3 bases from V and 9 bases from J, with 15 bases between. The CDR3 has 14 amino acids. In germline, CDR1 is LGHNA, CDR2 YSLEER. The CDR3 nucleotides are TGCGCCAGCAGCCAGTCCCCTAGCGCCGGTGAGCAGTTCTTC. This gives the protein CASSQSPSAGEQFF.

V gene TRBV24-1 combines with J gene TRBJ2-3, with 7 bases matching TRBD2. CDR3 size: 16 residues. The V gene end was trimmed by 0 bases and the J gene end by 6 bases; junction bases not matched to a gene: 8. The germline gives CDR1 KGHDR, CDR2 SFDVKD. The DNA of the CDR3 is TGTGCCACCAGTGATTTGCACGGGGAGGGCCACGATACGCAGTATTTT. This translates into CATSDLHGEGHDTQYF.

This chain joins TRBV11-2 and TRBJ1-6, with 11 bases that match TRBD1. Looked up from germline, CDR1 is SGHAT and CDR2 is FQNNGV. With V trimmed by 6 bases and J by 0 bases, 7 bases remained unmatched. The CDR3 contains 18 residues. Written as DNA, the CDR3 is TGTGCCAGCAGTCGGACAGGGGGCTTTGGCTCCTATAATTCACCCCTCCACTTT. It encodes CASSRTGGFGSYNSPLHF.

The rearrangement links TRBV6-5 to TRBJ2-7, with 10 bases that match TRBD2. Germline V gives CDR1 MNHEY, CDR2 SVGAGI. After removal of 8 bases from V and 6 bases from J, the junction contained 7 bases not matched to a gene. The CDR3 runs to 13 residues. The CDR3 region is CASGGLAGAEQYF. Written as DNA, the CDR3 is TGTGCCAGCGGCGGGCTAGCGGGAGCCGAGCAGTACTTC.

This clone turned up a few times. This chain links TRBV5-1 with TRBJ1-2, with D perhaps matching TRBD1 (6 bases). V lost 0 bases, J lost 4 bases, and 13 bases lay in between. Germline V gene data show CDR1 as SGHRS and CDR2 as YFSETQ. This CDR3 has 15 amino acids. The CDR3 here is CASSLGTQGPYGYTF. CDR3 in DNA: TGCGCCAGCAGCTTGGGGACACAGGGCCCCTATGGCTACACCTTC.